This TCR beta chain was documented in a study of shared clonotypes between healthy human individuals. In the study overall: CD8 memory received one plate per donor, CD8 naive two, CD4 memory three and CD4 naive three.

Study conclusions and caveats: Compared with clonotypes that all four donors shared, non-shared clonotypes had lower generation probabilities. On the whole, naive subsets had larger estimated richness than memory subsets had.

V was shortened by 4 bases and J by 3 bases, with 12 bases between the two germline ends. This CDR3 is 14 amino acids long. Germline loops: CDR1 MNHEY, CDR2 SVGAGI. CD45RO-negative, CCR7-selected cells formed the naive CD8 fraction, which excluded terminally differentiated effector memory CD45RA+ cells. The authors' processing: With immunoSEQ giving junction-only sequences and no quality scores, filtering differed. Assay used: immunoSEQ multiplex PCR; TCRdb lists only in-frame clones, some missing. V and J calls and clone size are those listed in that table; D and trimming were worked out from the DNA. Seen here are just over 2,000,000 clones, about 95% observed once, and the top ten hold roughly 1%. A note on this clone: Its antigen is not identified.

Sequenced sample: naive CD8+ T cells sorted from blood. The sequence was obtained from a man younger than 30 in good health. The chain employs TRBV6-5 and TRBJ1-2, with a tentative D call TRBD1 (6 bases). The CDR3 region has the DNA TGTGCCAGCAGTTCAACAGGGTTCGACTATGGCTACACCTTC. Its protein is CASSSTGFDYGYTF.